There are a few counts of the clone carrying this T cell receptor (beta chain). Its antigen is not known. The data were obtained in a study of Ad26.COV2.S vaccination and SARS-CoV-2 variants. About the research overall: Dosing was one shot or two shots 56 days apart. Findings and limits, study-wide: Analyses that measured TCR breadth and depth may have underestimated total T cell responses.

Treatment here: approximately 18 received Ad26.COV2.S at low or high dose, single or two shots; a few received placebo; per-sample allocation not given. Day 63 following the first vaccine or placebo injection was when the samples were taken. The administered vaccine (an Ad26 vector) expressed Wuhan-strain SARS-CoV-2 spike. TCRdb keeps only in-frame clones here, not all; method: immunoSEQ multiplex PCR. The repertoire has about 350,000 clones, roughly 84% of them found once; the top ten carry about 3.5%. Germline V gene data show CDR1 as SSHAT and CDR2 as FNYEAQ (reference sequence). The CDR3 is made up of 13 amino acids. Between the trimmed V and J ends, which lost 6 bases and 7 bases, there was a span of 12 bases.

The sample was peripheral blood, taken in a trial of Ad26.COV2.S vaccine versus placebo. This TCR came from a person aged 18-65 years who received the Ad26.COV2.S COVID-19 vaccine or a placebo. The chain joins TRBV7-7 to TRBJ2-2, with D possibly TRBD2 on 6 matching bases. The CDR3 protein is CASRMGLGGELFF. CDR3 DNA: TGTGCCAGCAGAATGGGACTTGGCGGGGAGCTGTTTTTT.